The clone carrying this TCR beta chain rates as medium-sized. Its antigen is undetermined. The data were taken from a study of vaccination and CD4 T cells after COVID-19. The overall study: A few convalescent patients underwent sampling at day 14 and then at days 161 to 241 post-vaccination, the study reports. General observations from the study: No early post-infection timepoints were studied, and convalescent patients studied were relatively few. Median numbers of SARS-CoV-2-reactive clonotypes increased from approximately 21 to 40 (not a significant change).

Described time point: late sampling 161 to 241 days after vaccination in three convalescent patients. Documented treatment: roughly 11-day PBMC culture with coronavirus spike peptide pools or control peptides (ViraFEST assay). PBMCs, plated at fewer than 2.5 million per well, were grown in the presence of roughly 9.5 IU/ml IL-2 and approximately 10 ug/ml peptide pools. Germline V gene lookup returns CDR1 KGHDR and CDR2 SFDVKD. The CDR3 contains 15 residues. Trimming removed 5 bases at V and 5 bases at J, with 17 bases between. The Oncomine TCR Beta short-read assay was what sequenced the DNA obtained from cultured CD4+ T cells. TCRdb fed the PCR reads into MiXCR, producing one record per CDR3 protein. The repertoire consists of more than 20,000 distinct CDR3 sequences, with 30% to 35% occurring once and the leading ten covering roughly 11%.

The chain employs TRBV24-1 and TRBJ2-5; D assignment may be TRBD1 or TRBD2 (5 bases each). The clonotype was recovered from a human donor who had recovered from COVID-19. The input for sequencing was CD4+ T cells from blood, cultured in vitro, taken about 7 months after SARS-CoV-2 vaccination. As DNA, the CDR3 is TGTGCCACCAGTGGCAGTTTGGGGCCGGGGGAGACCCAGTACTTC. Its protein is CATSGSLGPGETQYF.